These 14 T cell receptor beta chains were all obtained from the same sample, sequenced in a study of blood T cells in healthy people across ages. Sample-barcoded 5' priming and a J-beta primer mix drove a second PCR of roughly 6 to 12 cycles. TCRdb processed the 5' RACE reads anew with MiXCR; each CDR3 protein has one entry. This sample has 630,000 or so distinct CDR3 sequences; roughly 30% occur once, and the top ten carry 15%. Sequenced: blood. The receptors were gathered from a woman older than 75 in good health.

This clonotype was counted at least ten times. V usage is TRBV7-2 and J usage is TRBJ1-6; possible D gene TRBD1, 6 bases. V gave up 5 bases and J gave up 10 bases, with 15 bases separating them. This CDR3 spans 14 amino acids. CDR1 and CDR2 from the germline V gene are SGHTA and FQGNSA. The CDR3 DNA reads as TGTGCCAGCAGCGGGGCACAGGGAGGCTCACCCCTCCACTTT. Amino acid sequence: CASSGAQGGSPLHF.

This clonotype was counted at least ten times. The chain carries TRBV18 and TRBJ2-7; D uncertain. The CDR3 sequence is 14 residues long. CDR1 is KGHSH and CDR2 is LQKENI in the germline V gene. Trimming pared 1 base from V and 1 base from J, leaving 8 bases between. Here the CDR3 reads CASSPRMESYEQYF. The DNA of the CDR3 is TGTGCCAGCTCACCACGTATGGAATCCTACGAGCAGTACTTC.

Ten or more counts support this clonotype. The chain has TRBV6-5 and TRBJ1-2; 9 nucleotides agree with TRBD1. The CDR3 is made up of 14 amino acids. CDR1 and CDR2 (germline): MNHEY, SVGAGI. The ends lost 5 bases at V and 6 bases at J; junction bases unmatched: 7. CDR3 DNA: TGTGCCAGCAGTAATGGACAGGGGTGGGATGGCTACACCTTC. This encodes CASSNGQGWDGYTF.

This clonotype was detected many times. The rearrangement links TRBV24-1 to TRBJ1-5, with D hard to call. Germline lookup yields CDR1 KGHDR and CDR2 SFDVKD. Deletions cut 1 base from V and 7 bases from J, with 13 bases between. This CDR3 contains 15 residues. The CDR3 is CATSDLNTPGQPQHF. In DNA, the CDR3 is TGTGCCACCAGTGATTTAAACACTCCAGGACAGCCCCAGCATTTT.

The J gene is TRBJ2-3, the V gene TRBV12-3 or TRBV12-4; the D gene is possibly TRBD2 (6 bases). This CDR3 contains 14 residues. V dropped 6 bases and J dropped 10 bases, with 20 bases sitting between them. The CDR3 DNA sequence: TGTGCCAGCAGGATACTCGTGGGAGCGGGTGCGCAGTATTTT. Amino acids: CASRILVGAGAQYF.

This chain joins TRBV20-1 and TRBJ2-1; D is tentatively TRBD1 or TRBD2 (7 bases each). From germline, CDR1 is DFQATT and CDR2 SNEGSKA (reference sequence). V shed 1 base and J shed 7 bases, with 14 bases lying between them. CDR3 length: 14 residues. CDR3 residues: CSARGQGGWNEQFF. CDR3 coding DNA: TGCAGTGCTAGAGGCCAGGGGGGGTGGAATGAGCAGTTCTTC.

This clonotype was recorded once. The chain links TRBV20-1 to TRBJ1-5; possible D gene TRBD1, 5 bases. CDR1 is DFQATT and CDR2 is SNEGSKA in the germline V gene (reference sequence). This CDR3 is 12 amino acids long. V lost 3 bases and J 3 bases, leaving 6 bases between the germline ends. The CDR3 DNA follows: TGCAGTGCTAGCGGGACCAATCAGCCCCAGCATTTT. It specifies CSASGTNQPQHF.

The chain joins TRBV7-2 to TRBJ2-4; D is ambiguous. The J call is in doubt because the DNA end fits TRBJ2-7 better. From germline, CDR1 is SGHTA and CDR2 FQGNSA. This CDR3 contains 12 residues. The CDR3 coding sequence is TGTGCCAGCAGCTCCTGGGAAGCCGAGCAGTACTTC. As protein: CASSSWEAEQYF.

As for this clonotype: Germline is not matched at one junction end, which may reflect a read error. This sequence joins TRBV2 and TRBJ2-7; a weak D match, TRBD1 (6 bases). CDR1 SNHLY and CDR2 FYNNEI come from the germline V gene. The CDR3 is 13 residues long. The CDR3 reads CASSGDTSYEQCF. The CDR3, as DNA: TGTGCCAGTTCAGGGGATACCTCCTACGAGCAGTGCTTC.

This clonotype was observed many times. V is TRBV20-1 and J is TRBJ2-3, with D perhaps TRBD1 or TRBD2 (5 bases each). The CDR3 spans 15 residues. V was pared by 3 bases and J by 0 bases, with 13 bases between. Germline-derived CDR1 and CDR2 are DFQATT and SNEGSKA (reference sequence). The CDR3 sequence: CSASGGPTSTDTQYF. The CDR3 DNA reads TGCAGTGCTAGTGGGGGACCTACTAGCACAGATACGCAGTATTTT.

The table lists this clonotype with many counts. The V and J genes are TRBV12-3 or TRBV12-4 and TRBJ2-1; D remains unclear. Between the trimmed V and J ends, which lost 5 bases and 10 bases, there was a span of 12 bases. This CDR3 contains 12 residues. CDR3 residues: CASSPRFDEQFF. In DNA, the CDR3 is TGTGCCAGCAGTCCCAGATTCGACGAGCAGTTCTTC.

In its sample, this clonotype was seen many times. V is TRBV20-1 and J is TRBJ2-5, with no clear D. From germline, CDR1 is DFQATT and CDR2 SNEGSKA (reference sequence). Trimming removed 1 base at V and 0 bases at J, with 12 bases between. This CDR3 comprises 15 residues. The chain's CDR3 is CSARAPGTYQETQYF. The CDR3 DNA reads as TGCAGTGCTAGAGCCCCTGGAACGTACCAAGAGACCCAGTACTTC.

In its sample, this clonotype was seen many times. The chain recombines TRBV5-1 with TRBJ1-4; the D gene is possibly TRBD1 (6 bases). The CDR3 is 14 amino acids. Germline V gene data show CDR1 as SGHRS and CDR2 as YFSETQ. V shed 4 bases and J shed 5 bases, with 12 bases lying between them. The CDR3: CASSLVGGNEKLFF. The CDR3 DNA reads TGCGCCAGCAGCCTGGTAGGGGGGAATGAAAAACTGTTTTTT.

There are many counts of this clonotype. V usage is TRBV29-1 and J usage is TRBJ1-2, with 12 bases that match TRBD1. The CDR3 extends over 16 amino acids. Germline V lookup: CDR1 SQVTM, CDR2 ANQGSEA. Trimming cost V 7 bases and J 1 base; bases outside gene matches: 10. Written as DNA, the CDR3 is TGCAGCGCCAAGGGGGGACAGGGGGCCGGTAACTATGGCTACACCTTC. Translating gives CSAKGGQGAGNYGYTF.